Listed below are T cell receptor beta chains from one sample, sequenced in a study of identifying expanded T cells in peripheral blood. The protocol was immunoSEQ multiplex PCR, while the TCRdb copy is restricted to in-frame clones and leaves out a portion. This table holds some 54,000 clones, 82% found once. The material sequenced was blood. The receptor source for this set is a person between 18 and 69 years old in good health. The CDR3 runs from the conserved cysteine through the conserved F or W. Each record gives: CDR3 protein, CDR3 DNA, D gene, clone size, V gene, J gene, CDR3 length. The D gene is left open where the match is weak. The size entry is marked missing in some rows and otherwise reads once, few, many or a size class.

CDR3aa: CASSLMAGGPYEQFF; CDR3nt: TGCGCCAGCAGCTTGATGGCGGGAGGGCCCTATGAGCAGTTCTTC; d_gene: TRBD2; abundance: -; v_gene: TRBV5-1; j_gene: TRBJ2-1; len: 15
CDR3aa: CASSTDLTYGYTF; CDR3nt: TGTGCCAGCAGCACGGATCTGACCTATGGCTACACCTTC; d_gene: -; abundance: few; v_gene: TRBV28; j_gene: TRBJ1-2; len: 13
CDR3aa: CAWSRQGASEQYF; CDR3nt: TGTGCCTGGAGTCGGCAGGGGGCCTCCGAGCAGTACTTC; d_gene: TRBD1; abundance: -; v_gene: TRBV30; j_gene: TRBJ2-7; len: 13
CDR3aa: CASTPTVAYTF; CDR3nt: TGTGCCAGCACCCCCACAGTCGCCTACACCTTC; d_gene: -; abundance: -; v_gene: TRBV27; j_gene: TRBJ1-2; len: 11
CDR3aa: CASSMDLNTEAFF; CDR3nt: TGTGCCAGCAGTATGGATTTGAACACTGAAGCTTTCTTT; d_gene: -; abundance: -; v_gene: TRBV5-4; j_gene: TRBJ1-1; len: 13
CDR3aa: CASSIRSGSGNQPQHF; CDR3nt: TGTGCCAGTAGTATTCGCTCAGGATCAGGCAATCAGCCCCAGCATTTT; d_gene: -; abundance: few; v_gene: TRBV19; j_gene: TRBJ1-5; len: 16
CDR3aa: CASKPPRFSGNTIYF; CDR3nt: TGTGCCAGTAAGCCTCCAAGGTTCTCTGGAAACACCATATATTTT; d_gene: -; abundance: -; v_gene: TRBV19; j_gene: TRBJ1-3; len: 15
CDR3aa: CASSNTDTQYF; CDR3nt: TGCGCCAGCAGCAACACAGATACGCAGTATTTT; d_gene: -; abundance: -; v_gene: TRBV5-1; j_gene: TRBJ2-3; len: 11
CDR3aa: CASSSQGMANEKLFF; CDR3nt: TGTGCCAGCAGCTCACAGGGGATGGCTAATGAAAAACTGTTTTTT; d_gene: TRBD1; abundance: -; v_gene: TRBV6-1; j_gene: TRBJ1-4; len: 15
CDR3aa: CASSNGLAETDTQYF; CDR3nt: TGTGCCAGCTCCAATGGGCTAGCGGAGACAGATACGCAGTATTTT; d_gene: TRBD2; abundance: -; v_gene: TRBV9; j_gene: TRBJ2-3; len: 15
CDR3aa: CASSFGNRGQETQYF; CDR3nt: TGTGCCAGCAGTTTCGGGAACAGGGGCCAAGAGACCCAGTACTTC; d_gene: TRBD1; abundance: -; v_gene: TRBV27; j_gene: TRBJ2-5; len: 15
CDR3aa: CSAREETQYF; CDR3nt: TGCAGTGCTAGAGAAGAGACCCAGTACTTC; d_gene: -; abundance: -; v_gene: TRBV20-1; j_gene: TRBJ2-5; len: 10
CDR3aa: CASSRTGEGFMNTEAFF; CDR3nt: TGTGCCAGCAGCCGGACAGGGGAAGGATTCATGAACACTGAAGCTTTCTTT; d_gene: TRBD1; abundance: -; v_gene: TRBV5-5; j_gene: TRBJ1-1; len: 17
CDR3aa: CASSGGDRATGELFF; CDR3nt: TGCGCCAGCAGCGGAGGGGACAGAGCTACCGGGGAGCTGTTTTTT; d_gene: -; abundance: -; v_gene: TRBV5-1; j_gene: TRBJ2-2; len: 15
CDR3aa: CASSPGTSGIADTQYF; CDR3nt: TGTGCCAGCAGCCCCGGGACTAGCGGGATCGCAGATACGCAGTATTTT; d_gene: TRBD2; abundance: -; v_gene: TRBV7-2; j_gene: TRBJ2-3; len: 16
CDR3aa: CASSVDGLAGDTQYF; CDR3nt: TGTGCCAGCAGCGTAGATGGACTAGCGGGAGACACGCAGTATTTT; d_gene: TRBD2; abundance: -; v_gene: TRBV9; j_gene: TRBJ2-3; len: 15
CDR3aa: CASSEGGPGTDTQYF; CDR3nt: TGTGCCAGCAGCGAAGGGGGCCCGGGAACAGATACGCAGTATTTT; d_gene: TRBD1; abundance: -; v_gene: TRBV7-9; j_gene: TRBJ2-3; len: 15
CDR3aa: CASSPSPGFETQYF; CDR3nt: TGTGCCAGCAGTCCCTCTCCGGGGTTTGAGACCCAGTACTTC; d_gene: -; abundance: -; v_gene: TRBV27; j_gene: TRBJ2-5; len: 14
CDR3aa: CASSLSTGNSYEQYF; CDR3nt: TGTGCCAGCAGTTTATCGACAGGGAACTCCTACGAGCAGTACTTC; d_gene: TRBD1; abundance: -; v_gene: TRBV27; j_gene: TRBJ2-7; len: 15
CDR3aa: CASSLGSGGAFIDTQYF; CDR3nt: TGTGCCAGCAGCTTGGGTAGCGGGGGGGCGTTTATAGATACGCAGTATTTT; d_gene: TRBD2; abundance: -; v_gene: TRBV5-6; j_gene: TRBJ2-3; len: 17
CDR3aa: CATSRDLGTSGRGETQYF; CDR3nt: TGTGCCACCAGCAGAGATCTGGGGACTAGCGGGAGAGGAGAGACCCAGTACTTC; d_gene: TRBD2; abundance: -; v_gene: TRBV15; j_gene: TRBJ2-5; len: 18
CDR3aa: CASSQTGTGATNEKLFF; CDR3nt: TGTGCCAGCAGCCAAACCGGGACAGGGGCAACTAATGAAAAACTGTTTTTT; d_gene: TRBD1; abundance: few; v_gene: TRBV4-2; j_gene: TRBJ1-4; len: 17
CDR3aa: CASSQGSTDTQYF; CDR3nt: TGTGCCAGCAGCCAGGGGAGCACAGATACGCAGTATTTT; d_gene: -; abundance: -; v_gene: TRBV6-6; j_gene: TRBJ2-3; len: 13
CDR3aa: CSVPGQRFNYGYTF; CDR3nt: TGCAGCGTCCCGGGACAGAGATTTAACTATGGCTACACCTTC; d_gene: TRBD1; abundance: -; v_gene: TRBV29-1; j_gene: TRBJ1-2; len: 14
CDR3aa: CASSIDDGGTLPDTQYF; CDR3nt: TGTGCCAGTAGTATAGATGATGGAGGGACTCTTCCAGATACGCAGTATTTT; d_gene: -; abundance: -; v_gene: TRBV19; j_gene: TRBJ2-3; len: 17
CDR3aa: CASSPPPPRGDTQYF; CDR3nt: TGTGCCAGCTCACCACCTCCTCCCCGTGGGGATACGCAGTATTTT; d_gene: -; abundance: -; v_gene: TRBV18; j_gene: TRBJ2-3; len: 15
CDR3aa: CASSPGTLSYEQYF; CDR3nt: TGTGCCAGCAGTCCCGGGACACTCTCCTACGAGCAGTACTTC; d_gene: -; abundance: -; v_gene: TRBV2; j_gene: TRBJ2-7; len: 14
CDR3aa: CASSPAPDRGHSYGYTF; CDR3nt: TGCGCCAGCAGCCCGGCACCGGACAGGGGGCATAGCTATGGCTACACCTTC; d_gene: TRBD1; abundance: -; v_gene: TRBV5-1; j_gene: TRBJ1-2; len: 17
CDR3aa: CASSSPRERVAVGGYTF; CDR3nt: TGTGCCAGCAGCTCCCCCAGGGAACGGGTGGCAGTGGGTGGCTACACCTTC; d_gene: -; abundance: -; v_gene: TRBV11-2; j_gene: TRBJ1-2; len: 17
CDR3aa: CASSHRDRVHEQYF; CDR3nt: TGTGCCAGCAGCCACCGGGACAGGGTACACGAGCAGTACTTC; d_gene: TRBD1; abundance: few; v_gene: TRBV11-2; j_gene: TRBJ2-7; len: 14
CDR3aa: CAISDRGEDEKLFF; CDR3nt: TGTGCCATCAGCGACAGGGGGGAGGATGAAAAACTGTTTTTT; d_gene: TRBD1; abundance: once; v_gene: TRBV10-3; j_gene: TRBJ1-4; len: 14
CDR3aa: CASSIASQGVFEKLFF; CDR3nt: TGTGCCAGTAGTATCGCTTCGCAGGGTGTTTTTGAAAAACTGTTTTTT; d_gene: -; abundance: -; v_gene: TRBV19; j_gene: TRBJ1-4; len: 16
CDR3aa: CASSGGPYEQYF; CDR3nt: TGTGCCAGCAGTGGGGGACCCTACGAGCAGTACTTC; d_gene: -; abundance: -; v_gene: TRBV25-1; j_gene: TRBJ2-7; len: 12
CDR3aa: CASSKPGTATEAFF; CDR3nt: TGTGCCAGCAGTAAACCCGGGACGGCCACTGAAGCTTTCTTT; d_gene: -; abundance: -; v_gene: TRBV6-5; j_gene: TRBJ1-1; len: 14
CDR3aa: CAWSVHRTLSGNTIYF; CDR3nt: TGTGCCTGGAGTGTACACAGAACGCTCTCTGGAAACACCATATATTTT; d_gene: -; abundance: -; v_gene: TRBV30; j_gene: TRBJ1-3; len: 16
CDR3aa: CATSTGTGGTDTQYF; CDR3nt: TGTGCCACCAGTACCGGGACAGGGGGCACAGATACGCAGTATTTT; d_gene: TRBD1; abundance: -; v_gene: TRBV15; j_gene: TRBJ2-3; len: 15
CDR3aa: CASRTGQGYNQPQHF; CDR3nt: TGTGCCAGCAGGACCGGACAGGGCTACAATCAGCCCCAGCATTTT; d_gene: TRBD1; abundance: -; v_gene: TRBV6-1; j_gene: TRBJ1-5; len: 15
CDR3aa: CASSLQGYTEAFF; CDR3nt: TGTGCCAGCAGCTTACAGGGCTACACTGAAGCTTTCTTT; d_gene: -; abundance: few; v_gene: TRBV11-2; j_gene: TRBJ1-1; len: 13
CDR3aa: CATGETGGETQYF; CDR3nt: TGTGCCACCGGAGAGACAGGCGGGGAGACCCAGTACTTC; d_gene: -; abundance: -; v_gene: TRBV19; j_gene: TRBJ2-5; len: 13
CDR3aa: CASSAGTGIGSYNEQFF; CDR3nt: TGTGCCAGCAGCGCCGGGACAGGAATCGGCTCCTACAATGAGCAGTTCTTC; d_gene: TRBD1; abundance: -; v_gene: TRBV13; j_gene: TRBJ2-1; len: 17
CDR3aa: CASSVAAGLATDEQYF; CDR3nt: TGTGCCAGCAGCGTAGCGGCGGGACTAGCGACTGACGAGCAGTACTTC; d_gene: TRBD2; abundance: -; v_gene: TRBV9; j_gene: TRBJ2-7; len: 16
CDR3aa: CASSEWALSSNQPQHF; CDR3nt: TGTGCCAGCAGTGAATGGGCGTTATCTAGCAATCAGCCCCAGCATTTT; d_gene: -; abundance: -; v_gene: TRBV2; j_gene: TRBJ1-5; len: 16